A selection of T cell receptor beta chains follows, all from one sample in a study of T cells in Graves' hyperthyroidism and ophthalmopathy. TCRdb reanalysed the multiplex PCR reads using MiXCR and keeps one entry per CDR3 protein. The table has hundreds of thousands of distinct CDR3 sequences, about 20% seen once. Sample: blood. These receptors all stem from a man in his forties with Graves' ophthalmopathy. CDR3s include the opening cysteine and the closing phenylalanine or tryptophan. Each record gives: CDR3 protein, CDR3 DNA, CDR3 length, D gene, V gene, J gene, clone size. A D gene is named only where the DNA matches it firmly. Size values are once, few and many counts, or a class for expanded clones, and some rows have none.

CASSSGQVSDTQYF,TGCGCCAGCAGCTCGGGACAGGTTAGCGATACGCAGTATTTT,14,TRBD1,TRBV5-1,TRBJ2-3,NA
CASSVRASGRGHEQFF,TGTGCCAGCAGTGTGAGGGCTAGCGGGAGAGGGCATGAGCAGTTCTTC,16,TRBD2,TRBV2,TRBJ2-1,once
CSADETSGGYNEQFF,TGCAGTGCTGATGAGACTAGCGGGGGGTACAATGAGCAGTTCTTC,15,TRBD2,TRBV20-1,TRBJ2-1,NA
CAWSEGTRGGEKLFF,TGTGCCTGGAGTGAAGGAACTAGGGGCGGTGAAAAACTGTTTTTT,15,NA,TRBV30,TRBJ1-4,many
CASSRGQGKISYTF,TGTGCCAGCTCACGAGGACAGGGGAAAATAAGCTACACCTTC,14,TRBD1,TRBV18,TRBJ1-2,NA
CATSRERDIYEQYF,TGTGCCACCAGCAGAGAAAGGGACATCTACGAGCAGTACTTC,14,NA,TRBV15,TRBJ2-7,NA
CASSMQVTGGYTF,TGTGCCAGCAGCATGCAAGTGACGGGCGGCTACACCTTC,13,NA,TRBV7-9,TRBJ1-2,few
CASSLSEGLTAEAFF,TGTGCCAGCAGTTTATCTGAGGGACTGACGGCTGAAGCTTTCTTT,15,NA,TRBV27,TRBJ1-1,NA
CASSDSRGGSTDTQYF,TGCGCCAGCAGCGATTCTCGGGGCGGCAGCACAGATACGCAGTATTTT,16,NA,TRBV4-3,TRBJ2-3,many
CASSLGLPGGEAFF,TGTGCCAGCAGCTTAGGCCTACCGGGGGGGGAAGCTTTCTTT,14,NA,TRBV7-2,TRBJ1-1,few
CASSLDSGNQPQHF,TGTGCCAGCAGCTTAGACAGTGGCAATCAGCCCCAGCATTTT,14,NA,TRBV7-9,TRBJ1-5,many
CASSLNPATTQYF,TGTGCCAGCAGTTTAAATCCAGCTACGACCCAGTACTTC,13,NA,TRBV7-3,TRBJ2-5,few
CASRKQGSRSEAFF,TGTGCCAGCAGGAAACAGGGGAGTAGATCCGAAGCTTTCTTT,14,TRBD1,TRBV12-3/TRBV12-4,TRBJ1-1,few
CASTRQGGRGTEAFF,TGTGCCAGTACTAGACAGGGAGGTAGGGGCACTGAAGCTTTCTTT,15,TRBD1,TRBV19,TRBJ1-1,NA
CASSSRGRGTEAFF,TGTGCCAGCAGTTCGAGGGGGCGCGGGACTGAAGCTTTCTTT,14,TRBD1,TRBV12-3/TRBV12-4,TRBJ1-1,many
CASSPGFRAEAFF,TGTGCCAGCAGTCCTGGATTCAGGGCTGAAGCTTTCTTT,13,NA,TRBV7-9,TRBJ1-1,NA
CSAGWETQYF,TGCAGTGCCGGTTGGGAGACCCAGTACTTC,10,NA,TRBV20-1,TRBJ2-5,many
CASRYIAGVGNEQFF,TGTGCCAGCAGGTACATAGCGGGAGTGGGAAATGAGCAGTTCTTC,15,TRBD2,TRBV6-1,TRBJ2-1,NA
CASSFYGTGVSTEAFF,TGTGCCAGCAGTTTTTACGGGACAGGGGTGTCCACTGAAGCTTTCTTT,16,TRBD1,TRBV27,TRBJ1-1,many
CASSLRQGTREQYF,TGTGCCAGCAGTTTAAGGCAAGGCACGAGAGAGCAGTACTTC,14,NA,TRBV12-3/TRBV12-4,TRBJ2-7,many
CASSHRLASGANVLTF,TGTGCCAGCAGCCACCGCCTAGCGTCGGGGGCCAACGTCCTGACTTTC,16,NA,TRBV14,TRBJ2-6,NA
CASSTSFGTSGGTALYEQYF,TGTGCCAGCAGTACTTCCTTCGGGACTAGCGGGGGGACGGCCCTATACGAGCAGTACTTC,20,TRBD2,TRBV6-1,TRBJ2-7,NA
CATRSTSDTEAFF,TGTGCCACCAGGTCTACATCGGACACTGAAGCTTTCTTT,13,NA,TRBV24-1,TRBJ1-1,NA
CASGPGTQYEQYF,TGTGCCAGCGGGCCGGGGACACAATACGAGCAGTACTTC,13,NA,TRBV4-2,TRBJ2-7,few
CASSLGDWHSPLHF,TGTGCCAGCAGCTTGGGTGATTGGCATTCACCCCTCCACTTT,14,NA,TRBV11-2,TRBJ1-6,once
CASKSTGSYNEQFF,TGTGCCAGCAAAAGTACAGGGAGCTACAATGAGCAGTTCTTC,14,NA,TRBV28,TRBJ2-1,many
CASSSTTGSYEQYF,TGTGCCAGCAGCTCAACGACAGGTTCCTACGAGCAGTACTTC,14,NA,TRBV28,TRBJ2-7,NA
CASAMNANTGELFF,TGTGCCAGCGCGATGAACGCGAACACCGGGGAGCTGTTTTTT,14,NA,TRBV12-3/TRBV12-4,TRBJ2-2,many
CSARYRGRNTEAFF,TGCAGTGCTAGGTACAGGGGGCGGAACACTGAAGCTTTCTTT,14,TRBD1,TRBV20-1,TRBJ1-1,few
CASSLAGAQGNTIYF,TGTGCCAGCAGCTTAGCTGGGGCGCAAGGAAACACCATATATTTT,15,NA,TRBV11-2,TRBJ1-3,few
CASSQVGALDRTNTGELFF,TGCGCCAGCAGCCAAGTAGGGGCCCTGGACAGGACGAACACCGGGGAGCTGTTTTTT,19,TRBD1,TRBV4-1,TRBJ2-2,NA
CSSSLGGDGANYGYTF,TGTTCCAGCAGCTTAGGGGGGGACGGAGCTAACTATGGCTACACCTTC,16,NA,TRBV7-2,TRBJ1-2,few
CSVDPGGQETQYF,TGCAGCGTTGACCCGGGGGGGCAAGAGACCCAGTACTTC,13,TRBD2,TRBV29-1,TRBJ2-5,once
CSARAQGGANTGELFF,TGCAGTGCTAGAGCTCAAGGGGGTGCGAACACCGGGGAGCTGTTTTTT,16,NA,TRBV20-1,TRBJ2-2,few
CASSPGAGSGETQYF,TGTGCCAGCAGCCCTGGGGCGGGATCCGGAGAGACCCAGTACTTC,15,NA,TRBV7-9,TRBJ2-5,many
CASSPRRGADEQFF,TGTGCCAGCAGCCCACGGCGGGGGGCAGATGAGCAGTTCTTC,14,TRBD2,TRBV11-1,TRBJ2-1,NA
CASSSRNVGDPGQPQHF,TGTGCCAGCAGCTCTCGTAATGTTGGAGACCCCGGTCAGCCCCAGCATTTT,17,NA,TRBV13,TRBJ1-5,few
CASSLEHGTYEQYF,TGTGCCAGCAGCTTAGAACACGGGACCTACGAGCAGTACTTC,14,NA,TRBV5-6,TRBJ2-7,NA
CSARVPSPGEMDTQYF,TGCAGTGCTAGAGTGCCTTCTCCGGGAGAAATGGATACGCAGTATTTT,16,NA,TRBV20-1,TRBJ2-3,few
CASSPEGGLENIQYF,TGCGCCAGCAGCCCCGAGGGAGGTTTGGAAAACATTCAGTACTTC,15,NA,TRBV4-1,TRBJ2-4,NA
CASSPQEIKFF,TGTGCCAGCAGTCCCCAGGAGATTAAGTTCTTC,11,NA,TRBV28,TRBJ2-1,few
CAISRGGEGNQPQHF,TGTGCCATCAGTCGGGGCGGGGAAGGCAATCAGCCCCAGCATTTT,15,NA,TRBV10-3,TRBJ1-5,few
CASSLRSGAYEQYF,TGTGCCAGCAGCTTACGGAGCGGGGCTTACGAGCAGTACTTC,14,TRBD2,TRBV11-2,TRBJ2-7,many
CASSERGPPFTDTEAFF,TGTGCCAGCAGTGAAAGGGGCCCCCCCTTTACGGACACTGAAGCTTTCTTT,17,NA,TRBV6-1,TRBJ1-1,few
CAWSGDRGDTQYF,TGTGCCTGGAGTGGGGACCGGGGGGATACGCAGTATTTT,13,NA,TRBV30,TRBJ2-3,NA
CASSQELTRKLLATEAFF,TGTGCCAGCAGCCAAGAACTCACGAGAAAACTTCTTGCCACTGAAGCTTTCTTT,18,NA,TRBV14,TRBJ1-1,NA
CASSQGAPQTAQYF,TGTGCCAGCAGCCAAGGGGCCCCTCAGACAGCGCAATATTTT,14,NA,TRBV4-2,TRBJ2-3,few
CASISGSSYNEQFF,TGTGCCAGCATTAGCGGTAGCTCCTACAATGAGCAGTTCTTC,14,NA,TRBV7-9,TRBJ2-1,many
CASSNSGTGLNYGYTF,TGTGCCAGCAGTAACTCCGGGACAGGGCTCAACTATGGCTACACCTTC,16,TRBD1,TRBV6-5,TRBJ1-2,NA
CASSPDGTEAFF,TGTGCCAGCAGCCCGGATGGGACTGAAGCTTTCTTT,12,NA,TRBV6-1,TRBJ1-1,many
CASSPGTSGRAGTDTQYF,TGTGCCAGCAGCCCCGGGACTAGCGGGAGGGCCGGGACAGATACGCAGTATTTT,18,TRBD2,TRBV2,TRBJ2-3,many
CSASSPGGGRGNQPQHF,TGCAGTGCTAGTTCCCCTGGCGGCGGCAGGGGCAATCAGCCCCAGCATTTT,17,NA,TRBV20-1,TRBJ1-5,few
CATSGRDSGANVLTF,TGTGCCACCAGTGGACGGGACTCTGGGGCCAACGTCCTGACTTTC,15,NA,TRBV24-1,TRBJ2-6,NA
CASSPSLRLGISSYNEQFF,TGTGCCAGCAGCCCGAGTCTAAGGTTGGGGATCAGCTCCTACAATGAGCAGTTCTTC,19,NA,TRBV7-9,TRBJ2-1,few
CASSSPSGTGSGYTF,TGTGCCAGCAGCTCCCCATCCGGGACAGGTAGCGGCTACACCTTC,15,TRBD1,TRBV7-9,TRBJ1-2,few